The sequence of this T cell receptor beta chain was determined in a study of T cells in Graves' hyperthyroidism and ophthalmopathy. RNA transcripts were the template for amplifying TCR beta CDR3 regions. The HTBI primer set drove a first-round RT-PCR of the TCR CDR3. TCRdb processed the multiplex PCR reads anew with MiXCR; each CDR3 protein has one entry. In the table there are approximately 600,000 distinct CDR3 sequences, around 21% of which are singletons. V lost 5 bases and J 2 bases, leaving 10 bases between the germline ends. The germline V gene encodes CDR1 SGHAT and CDR2 FQNNGV. This CDR3 is built from 13 residues.

The TCR sequence derives from a man aged 25 to 45 with Graves' ophthalmopathy. The chain employs TRBV11-2 and TRBJ2-7, with D possibly matching TRBD2 (5 bases). Sequenced: blood. The CDR3 bases are TGTGCCAGCAGCCCCGGGGAAACCTACGAGCAGTACTTC. Residues: CASSPGETYEQYF. Combining the CDR3 with reference TRBV11-2 and TRBJ2-7 gives the whole variable domain EAGVAQSPRYKIIEKRQSVAFWCNPISGHATLYWYQQILGQGPKLLIQFQNNGVVDDSQLPKDRFSAERLKGVDSTLKIQPAKLEDSAVYLCASSPGETYEQYFGPGTRLTVT.